A single sample gave rise to the 14 T cell receptor beta chains below, sequenced in a study of CD8+ T cells in alopecia areata (dated by TCRdb to the late 2010s). This sample's time point label indicates: around 4 weeks on oral tofacitinib. Per the publication, the treatment or condition label means: oral pan-JAK inhibitor, 5-10 mg twice daily. The receptor library was made with the immunoSEQ multiplex PCR assay. To provide template for TCR sequencing, every sample had RNA extracted and reverse transcribed into cDNA. Here the immuneACCESS table is served through TCRdb, limited to in-frame sequences with V and J called. Missing clones are a known gap in these copies; in checked studies unresolved V genes cover under half, and the rest lacks a known reason. Counted in this sample were some 220,000 clones; under 60% of them appeared once. 1.6% of the sample is held by the ten biggest clonotypes. The material was CD4+ T cells sorted from blood, obtained at week 4, from a patient treated with tofacitinib. These receptors were taken from a human donor with alopecia areata.

The chain is built from TRBV30 and TRBJ1-3; no clear D. Trimming removed 2 bases from V and 0 bases from J, with 14 bases in between. CDR1 is GTSNPN, CDR2 SVGIG, per germline (reference sequence). CDR3 size: 16 residues. The CDR3 nucleotides are TGTGCCTGGAGTAGGGCCTCCGCACTCTCTGGAAACACCATATATTTT. Amino acid sequence: CAWSRASALSGNTIYF. The whole variable domain, remainder taken from reference TRBV30 and TRBJ1-3, is SQTIHQWPATLVQPVGSPLSLECTVEGTSNPNLYWYRQAAGRGLQLLFYSVGIGQISSEVPQNLSASRPQDRQFILSSKKLLLSDSGFYLCAWSRASALSGNTIYFGEGSWLTVV.

This chain uses TRBV7-9 with TRBJ2-1; 7 bases match TRBD1. V lost 5 bases to trimming and J lost 6 bases; unmatched junction nucleotides: 13. Per the germline V gene, CDR1 is SEHNR and CDR2 is FQNEAQ (reference sequence). CDR3 size: 16 residues. This chain's CDR3 is CASSPEPSTGANEQFF. The CDR3 region has the DNA TGTGCCAGCAGCCCCGAGCCCTCAACAGGGGCCAATGAGCAGTTCTTC. The full variable domain, with the rest looked up from reference TRBV7-9 and TRBJ2-1, is DTGVSQNPRHKITKRGQNVTFRCDPISEHNRLYWYRQTLGQGPEFLTYFQNEAQLEKSRLLSDRFSAERPKGSFSTLEIQRTEQGDSAMYLCASSPEPSTGANEQFFGPGTRLTVL.

There are a few counts of this clone. The chain has TRBV19 and TRBJ1-2; D not certain. This CDR3 is 13 amino acids long. Germline V gene lookup returns CDR1 LNHDA and CDR2 SQIVND (reference sequence). The V end was cut by 9 bases, the J end by 3 bases, with 14 bases between. CDR3 loop: CASRIDTYYGYTF. The DNA for the CDR3 is TGTGCCAGCCGAATCGACACTTACTATGGCTACACCTTC. Full variable domain (missing parts from reference TRBV19 and TRBJ1-2): DGGITQSPKYLFRKEGQNVTLSCEQNLNHDAMYWYRQDPGQGLRLIYYSQIVNDFQKGDIAEGYSVSREKKESFPLTVTSAQKNPTAFYLCASRIDTYYGYTFGSGTRLTVV.

This clone was seen more than once but under ten times. The chain recombines TRBV29-1 with TRBJ2-3; maybe TRBD1 (6 bases). Trimming cost V 6 bases and J 6 bases, with 10 bases left between them. CDR3 size: 11 residues. Germline V gene data show CDR1 as SQVTM and CDR2 as ANQGSEA. CDR3 nucleotide sequence: TGCAGCGTCGCAGGGGAGGATACGCAGTATTTT. Protein: CSVAGEDTQYF.

This clone was picked up a small number of times. The chain employs TRBV18 and TRBJ2-5; the D gene is possibly TRBD1 (5 bases). The V end lost 0 bases, the J end lost 8 bases, and 13 bases lay between the germline ends. Germline CDR1 KGHSH, CDR2 LQKENI. The CDR3 covers 14 residues. The CDR3 sequence: CASSPPSGFLTQYF. The CDR3 region has the DNA TGTGCCAGCTCACCACCGTCAGGGTTCCTAACCCAGTACTTC.

This clone has only a few counts. The chain employs TRBV10-1 and TRBJ1-6, with a possible D match to TRBD1 (5 bases). V was cut by 10 bases and J by 7 bases, with 14 bases left in between. Germline CDR1 is WNHNN and CDR2 is SYGVQD (reference sequence). CDR3 length equals 13 residues. CDR3: CATREGTNSPLHF. CDR3 sequence (DNA): TGCGCCACCAGAGAGGGGACCAATTCACCCCTCCACTTT.

This clone was counted ten times or more. The chain carries TRBV10-3 and TRBJ2-1; D is unclear. The V gene's germline CDR1 is ENHRY and CDR2 SYGVKD. V lost 3 bases and J lost 4, with 10 bases in between. The CDR3 covers 14 residues. The CDR3 coding sequence is TGTGCCATCAGTGATGGTATCCGTTACAATGAGCAGTTCTTC. Its translation: CAISDGIRYNEQFF.

The chain uses TRBV7-9 and TRBJ1-2; 7 bases agree with TRBD1. CDR3 length: 16 residues. With V trimmed by 4 bases and J by 2 bases, 10 bases remained unmatched. Germline V gene sequence: CDR1 SEHNR, CDR2 FQNEAQ (reference sequence). The CDR3 here is CASSSPAGRGNYGYTF. CDR3 DNA sequence: TGTGCCAGCAGCTCCCCGGCGGGCAGGGGGAACTATGGCTACACCTTC.

This clone has more than one count but fewer than ten. The J gene is TRBJ1-2, the V gene TRBV5-6; D remains unclear. This CDR3 has 14 amino acids. Germline V gene data show CDR1 as SGHDT and CDR2 as YYEEEE. V lost 1 base and J lost 4, with 11 bases in between. For the CDR3, the DNA is TGTGCCAGCAGCTTGAGCGCCGTGAGCTATGGCTACACCTTC. Translated: CASSLSAVSYGYTF.

The J gene is TRBJ2-3, the V gene TRBV7-9; 8 bases are a match to TRBD1. With 1 base clipped from V and 6 bases from J, the junction kept 6 bases outside the gene matches. Germline V gene data show CDR1 as SEHNR and CDR2 as FQNEAQ (reference sequence). The CDR3 runs to 15 residues. This CDR3 reads CASSLGGTGRDTQYF. The CDR3 DNA follows: TGTGCCAGCAGCTTAGGTGGGACAGGAAGGGATACGCAGTATTTT.

This clone was detected a few times. This sequence joins TRBV7-9 and TRBJ2-7; D is unresolved. V gave up 4 bases and J gave up 3 bases, with 19 bases separating them. The CDR3 extends over 16 amino acids. CDR1 is SEHNR and CDR2 is FQNEAQ in the germline V gene (reference sequence). For the CDR3, the DNA is TGTGCCAGCAGCTCTGGCCGACCCTACCTCGACTACGAGCAGTACTTC. Its translation is CASSSGRPYLDYEQYF.

The V call is TRBV4-3, the J call TRBJ1-6; D gene unclear. Germline CDR1 LGHNA, CDR2 YSLEER. The CDR3 length is 15 residues. The V and J ends lost 0 bases and 7 bases respectively, with 10 bases between them. CDR3 bases: TGCGCCAGCAGCCAAGATCTACTTGTCAATTCACCCCTCCACTTT. Protein product: CASSQDLLVNSPLHF.

The CDR3 is CASSAHRGAMNTEAFF. The CDR3 region has the DNA TGTGCCAGCAGTGCCCACAGGGGAGCCATGAACACTGAAGCTTTCTTT. The rearrangement links TRBV6-1 to TRBJ1-1; TRBD1 agrees at 7 bases. The J segment lost 0 bases and the V segment lost 4 bases, leaving 8 bases of the junction unmatched. The germline gives CDR1 MNHNS, CDR2 SASEGT. This CDR3 has 16 amino acids.

V usage is TRBV7-9 and J usage is TRBJ1-1; D unresolved. Germline V gene lookup returns CDR1 SEHNR and CDR2 FQNEAQ (reference sequence). V shed 8 bases and J shed 7 bases, with 8 bases lying between them. This CDR3 contains 10 residues. The CDR3 loop reads CASVADEAFF. The DNA of the CDR3 is TGTGCCAGCGTGGCAGATGAAGCTTTCTTT.